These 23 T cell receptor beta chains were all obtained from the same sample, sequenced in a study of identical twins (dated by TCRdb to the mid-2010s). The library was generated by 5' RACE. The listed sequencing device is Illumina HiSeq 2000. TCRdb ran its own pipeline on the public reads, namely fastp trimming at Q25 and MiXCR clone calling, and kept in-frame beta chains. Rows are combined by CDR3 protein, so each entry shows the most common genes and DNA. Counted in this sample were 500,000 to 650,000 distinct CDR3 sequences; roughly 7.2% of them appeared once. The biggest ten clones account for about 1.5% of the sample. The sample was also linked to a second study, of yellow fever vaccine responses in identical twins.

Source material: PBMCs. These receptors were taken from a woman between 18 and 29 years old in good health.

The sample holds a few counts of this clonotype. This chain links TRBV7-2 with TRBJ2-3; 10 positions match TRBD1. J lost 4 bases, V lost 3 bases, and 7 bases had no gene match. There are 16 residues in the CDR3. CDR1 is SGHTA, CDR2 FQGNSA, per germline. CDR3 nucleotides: TGTGCCAGCAGCTTGGGGGACAGGGGAATGGCAGATACGCAGTATTTT. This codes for CASSLGDRGMADTQYF.

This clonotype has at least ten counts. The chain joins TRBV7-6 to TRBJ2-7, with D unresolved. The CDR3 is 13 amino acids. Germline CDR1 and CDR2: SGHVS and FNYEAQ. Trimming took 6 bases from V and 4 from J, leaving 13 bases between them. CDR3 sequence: CASSPLLGYEQYF. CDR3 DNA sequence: TGTGCCAGCAGTCCCCTGCTGGGGTACGAGCAGTACTTC.

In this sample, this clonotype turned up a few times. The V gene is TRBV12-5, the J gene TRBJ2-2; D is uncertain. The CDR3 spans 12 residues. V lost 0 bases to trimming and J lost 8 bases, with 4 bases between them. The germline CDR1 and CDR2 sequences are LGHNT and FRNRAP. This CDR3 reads CASGLVRGELFF. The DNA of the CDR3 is TGTGCTAGTGGTTTGGTACGAGGGGAGCTGTTTTTT.

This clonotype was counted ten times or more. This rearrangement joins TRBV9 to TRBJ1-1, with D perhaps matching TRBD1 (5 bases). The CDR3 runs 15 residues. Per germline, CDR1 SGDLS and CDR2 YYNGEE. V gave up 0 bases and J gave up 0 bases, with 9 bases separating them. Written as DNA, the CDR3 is TGTGCCAGCAGCGTAGAAATGGGGGTGAACACTGAAGCTTTCTTT. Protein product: CASSVEMGVNTEAFF.

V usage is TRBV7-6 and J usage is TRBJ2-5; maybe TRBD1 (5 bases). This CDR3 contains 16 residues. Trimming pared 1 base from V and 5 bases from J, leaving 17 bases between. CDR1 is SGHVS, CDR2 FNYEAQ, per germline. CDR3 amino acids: CASSLVGRLSGETQYF. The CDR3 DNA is TGTGCCAGCAGCTTAGTGGGCAGGCTATCAGGGGAGACCCAGTACTTC.

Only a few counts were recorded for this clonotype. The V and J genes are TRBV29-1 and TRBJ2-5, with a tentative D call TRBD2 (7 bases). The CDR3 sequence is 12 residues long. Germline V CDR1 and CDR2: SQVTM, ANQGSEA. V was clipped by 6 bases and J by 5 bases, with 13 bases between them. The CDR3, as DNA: TGCAGCGTGGGGGGGGCGCTGGAGACCCAGTACTTC. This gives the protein CSVGGALETQYF.

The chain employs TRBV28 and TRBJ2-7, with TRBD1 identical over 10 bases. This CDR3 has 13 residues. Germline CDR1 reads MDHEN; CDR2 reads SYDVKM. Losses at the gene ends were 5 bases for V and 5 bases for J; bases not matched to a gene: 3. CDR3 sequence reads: CASSLGTGDEQYV. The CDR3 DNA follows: TGTGCCAGCAGTCTAGGGACAGGGGACGAGCAGTACGTC.

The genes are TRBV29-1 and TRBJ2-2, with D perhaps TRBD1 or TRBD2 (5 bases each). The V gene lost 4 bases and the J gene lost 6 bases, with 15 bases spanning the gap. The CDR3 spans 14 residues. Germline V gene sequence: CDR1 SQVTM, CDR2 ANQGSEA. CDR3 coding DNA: TGCAGCGTTGGTGTAGGCTGGGACCCCGGGGAGCTGTTTTTT. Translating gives CSVGVGWDPGELFF.

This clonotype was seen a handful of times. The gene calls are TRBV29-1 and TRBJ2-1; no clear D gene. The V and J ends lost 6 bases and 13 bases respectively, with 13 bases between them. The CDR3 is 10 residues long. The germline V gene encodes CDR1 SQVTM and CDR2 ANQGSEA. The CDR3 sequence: CSVTTGNQFF. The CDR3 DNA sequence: TGCAGCGTCACGACGGGCAATCAGTTCTTC.

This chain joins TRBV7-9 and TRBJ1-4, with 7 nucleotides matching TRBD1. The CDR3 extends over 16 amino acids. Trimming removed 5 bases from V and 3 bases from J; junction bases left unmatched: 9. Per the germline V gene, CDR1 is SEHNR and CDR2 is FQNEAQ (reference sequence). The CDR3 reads CASSRGGGQANEKLFF. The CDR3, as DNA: TGTGCCAGCAGCCGTGGAGGGGGCCAGGCTAATGAAAAACTGTTTTTT. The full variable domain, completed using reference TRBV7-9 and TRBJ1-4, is DTGVSQNPRHKITKRGQNVTFRCDPISEHNRLYWYRQTLGQGPEFLTYFQNEAQLEKSRLLSDRFSAERPKGSFSTLEIQRTEQGDSAMYLCASSRGGGQANEKLFFGSGTQLSVL.

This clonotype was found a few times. The CDR3 sequence: CASSSRVTSGSSYEQYF. The CDR3 bases are TGTGCCAGCAGCTCCCGGGTGACTAGCGGAAGCTCCTACGAGCAGTACTTC. The chain has TRBV7-3 and TRBJ2-7; 9 bases align to TRBD2. The CDR3 totals 17 residues. Germline V CDR1 and CDR2: SGHTA, FQGTGA. The junction had 10 bases not matched to a gene; V was cut back by 4 bases and J by 0 bases.

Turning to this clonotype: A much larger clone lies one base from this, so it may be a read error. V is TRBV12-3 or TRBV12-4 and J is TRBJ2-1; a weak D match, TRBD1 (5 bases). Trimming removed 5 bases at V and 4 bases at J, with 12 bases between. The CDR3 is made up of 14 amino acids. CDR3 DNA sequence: TGTGCCAGCAGTAGGACATGGGGATACAATGAGCAGTTCTTC. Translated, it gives CASSRTWGYNEQFF.

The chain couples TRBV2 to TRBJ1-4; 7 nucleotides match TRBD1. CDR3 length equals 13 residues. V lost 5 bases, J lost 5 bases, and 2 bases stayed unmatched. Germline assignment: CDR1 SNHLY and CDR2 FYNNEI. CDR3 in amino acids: CASSNRGNEKLFF. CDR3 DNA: TGTGCCAGCAGTAACAGGGGAAATGAAAAACTGTTTTTT. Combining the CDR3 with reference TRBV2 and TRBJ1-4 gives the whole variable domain EPEVTQTPSHQVTQMGQEVILRCVPISNHLYFYWYRQILGQKVEFLVSFYNNEISEKSEIFDDQFSVERPDGSNFTLKIRSTKLEDSAMYFCASSNRGNEKLFFGSGTQLSVL.

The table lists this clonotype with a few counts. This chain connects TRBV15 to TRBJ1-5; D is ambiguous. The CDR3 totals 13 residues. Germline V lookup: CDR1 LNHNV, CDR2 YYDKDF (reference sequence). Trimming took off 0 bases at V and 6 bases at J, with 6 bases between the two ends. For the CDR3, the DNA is TGTGCCACCAGCAGAGATATGGGTCAGCCCCAGCATTTT. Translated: CATSRDMGQPQHF.

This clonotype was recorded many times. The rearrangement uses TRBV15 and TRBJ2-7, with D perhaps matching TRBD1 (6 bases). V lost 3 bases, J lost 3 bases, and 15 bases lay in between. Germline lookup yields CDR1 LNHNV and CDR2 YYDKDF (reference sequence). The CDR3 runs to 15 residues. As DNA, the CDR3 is TGTGCCACCAGCAGGCAAGACAGGAAAATCTACGAGCAGTACTTC. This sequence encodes CATSRQDRKIYEQYF.

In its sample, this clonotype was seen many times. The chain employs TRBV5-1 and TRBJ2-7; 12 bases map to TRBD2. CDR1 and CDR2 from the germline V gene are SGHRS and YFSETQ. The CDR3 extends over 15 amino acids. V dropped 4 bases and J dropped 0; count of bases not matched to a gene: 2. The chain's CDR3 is CASSQTSGSSYEQYF. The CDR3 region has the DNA TGCGCCAGCAGCCAGACTAGCGGGAGCTCCTACGAGCAGTACTTC.

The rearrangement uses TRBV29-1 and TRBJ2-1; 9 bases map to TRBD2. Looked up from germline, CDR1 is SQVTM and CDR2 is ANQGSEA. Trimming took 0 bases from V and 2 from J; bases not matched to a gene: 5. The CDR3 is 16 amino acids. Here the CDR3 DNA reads TGCAGCGTTGAAGAGAGGGCTAGCGGGACCTACAATGAGCAGTTCTTC. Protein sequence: CSVEERASGTYNEQFF.

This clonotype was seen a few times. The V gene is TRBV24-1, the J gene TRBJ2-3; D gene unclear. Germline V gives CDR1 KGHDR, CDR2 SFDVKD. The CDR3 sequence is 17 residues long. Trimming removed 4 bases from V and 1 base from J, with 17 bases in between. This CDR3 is CATSDTQRIGGTDTQYF. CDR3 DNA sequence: TGTGCCACCAGTGACACACAACGAATTGGGGGCACAGATACGCAGTATTTT.

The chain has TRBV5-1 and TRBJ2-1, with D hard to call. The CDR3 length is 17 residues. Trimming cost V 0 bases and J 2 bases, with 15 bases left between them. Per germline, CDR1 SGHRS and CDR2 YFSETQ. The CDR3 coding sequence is TGCGCCAGCAGCTTGGCCTTGCGGTACGAGGCCTACAATGAGCAGTTCTTC. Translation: CASSLALRYEAYNEQFF.

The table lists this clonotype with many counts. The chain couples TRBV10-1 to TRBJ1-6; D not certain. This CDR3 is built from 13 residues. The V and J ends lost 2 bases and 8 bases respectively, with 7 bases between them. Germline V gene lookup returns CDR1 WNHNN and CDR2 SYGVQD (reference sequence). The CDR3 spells CASSEVGDSPLHF. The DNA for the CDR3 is TGCGCCAGCAGTGAGGTTGGTGATTCACCCCTCCACTTT.

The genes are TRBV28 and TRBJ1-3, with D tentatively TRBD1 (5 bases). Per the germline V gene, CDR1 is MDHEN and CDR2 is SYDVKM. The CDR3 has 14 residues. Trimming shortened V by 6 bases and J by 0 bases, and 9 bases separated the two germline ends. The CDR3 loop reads CASRLGTSGNTIYF. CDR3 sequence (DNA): TGTGCCAGCAGACTCGGGACCTCTGGAAACACCATATATTTT.

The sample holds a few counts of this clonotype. CDR3 DNA sequence: TGCAGTGCTAGGGGGACTAGCGGCCCTGTTAACTCCTACGAGCAGTACTTC. Protein product: CSARGTSGPVNSYEQYF. J is TRBJ2-7 and V is TRBV20-1; 11 nucleotides agree with TRBD2. Germline V gene sequence: CDR1 DFQATT, CDR2 SNEGSKA (reference sequence). The V gene end was trimmed by 3 bases and the J gene end by 0 bases; junction bases not matched to a gene: 10. This CDR3 region has 17 residues.

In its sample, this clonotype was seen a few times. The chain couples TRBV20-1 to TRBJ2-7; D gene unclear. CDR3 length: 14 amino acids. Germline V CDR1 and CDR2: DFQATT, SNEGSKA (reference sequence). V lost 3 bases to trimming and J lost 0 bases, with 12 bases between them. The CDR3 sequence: CSASGEWSSYEQYV. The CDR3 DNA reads TGCAGTGCTAGCGGTGAATGGAGCTCCTACGAGCAGTACGTC.